This T cell receptor beta chain was obtained from a study of T cell responses to AZD1222 COVID-19 vaccine (dated by TCRdb to about 2021). About the investigation overall: Because spike-specific TCR depth and breadth did not differ between the two schedules, AZD1222 recipients who got a second dose at roughly 4 weeks were pooled with those who got a second dose at roughly 12 weeks. TCR sequencing covered some 240 trial participants: 207 given two doses of AZD1222 and approximately 25 given two doses of MenACWY control vaccine. Trial participants were enrolled by age into subgroups of 18-55, 56-69 and 70-plus years, and around 150, 29 and 61 TCR-sequenced participants, respectively, were included in these subgroups. Study-wide findings and limitations: Because no day 14 peak-response samples were available, the repertoires could be characterized only after the peak T cell response. Reportedly, close to half of the unique spike-specific TCRs recognized epitopes lying outside the regions that are mutated in the B.1.351 and B.1.1.7 variants. Conclusions about previously exposed vaccinees are limited because only 5 or 6 AZD1222 recipients were SARS-CoV-2 seropositive at baseline. The vaccine-associated CD4 TCRs covered the entire spike protein, and the dominant responses fell in regions 160-218 and 743-854. Spike-specific TCR breadth and depth rose significantly after two AZD1222 doses compared with day 0 and with MenACWY recipients. The 56-69-year group was small, and its depth increase did not reach significance, likely because of low power. Participants were mostly white British, with more females than males. The authors suggested clonal diversity may have been underestimated.

This clone was seen only a few times. Its antigen is still unknown. No base-level quality is on record; no much larger clone is a single base apart. The intended sense of this specimen's time point label: baseline before first vaccination. Samples from vaccinated people were obtained from the UK trials COV001 and COV002, which included a single-blind randomized controlled phase 2/3 trial of AZD1222 (ChAdOx1 nCoV-19) in healthy adults. For TCRbeta chain sequencing, PBMC samples from trial participants were taken at day 0 and at day 28 after the second dose. The CDR3 regions of human TCRbeta chains were analyzed by immunosequencing. The original methods were these. Repertoire TCRs were matched against a reference library of SARS-CoV-2-specific TCRs generated with the MIRA antigen-specificity platform. Breadth was defined as the fraction of unique TCRs that were SARS-CoV-2-associated, and depth was defined as the fraction of total T cells that were SARS-CoV-2-associated. Each spike-specific TCR was assigned to its reactive spike region and to a CD4 or CD8 class using the MIRA data. Log10-transformed breadth and depth values were compared by one-way ANOVA with Sidak's multiple comparisons tests. TCRdb took this table from immuneACCESS and kept in-frame rearrangements with V and J called. Such tables lack part of the clones; where checked against another copy, unresolved V genes explain under half of the gap, and the rest is unexplained. V and J calls and clone size are given by that table; D and trimming were obtained from the DNA. The sample contains 65,000 to 75,000 clones, around 80% of them found a single time. In total, the top ten clones hold less than 25% of the sample.

Trimming at the junction amounts to 0 bases on V and 4 bases on J, and the germline ends lie 13 bases apart. Looking up the germline V gene yields CDR1 WSHSY and CDR2 SAAADI. The CDR3 spans 15 residues, from the cysteine through the phenylalanine. The kept DNA is CDR3 alone, 45 bases in frame from the first base. This chain is built from TRBV10-2 and TRBJ2-7; TRBD1 is possibly the D segment (5 matching bases). This TCR was sampled from an adult in good health. The input for sequencing was peripheral blood, taken on day 0 of AZD1222 vaccination. The DNA sequence is as follows: TGCGCCAGCAGTGAGTCGAGTGGGGCGATTTACGAGCAGTACTTC. The encoded protein is CASSESSGAIYEQYF.